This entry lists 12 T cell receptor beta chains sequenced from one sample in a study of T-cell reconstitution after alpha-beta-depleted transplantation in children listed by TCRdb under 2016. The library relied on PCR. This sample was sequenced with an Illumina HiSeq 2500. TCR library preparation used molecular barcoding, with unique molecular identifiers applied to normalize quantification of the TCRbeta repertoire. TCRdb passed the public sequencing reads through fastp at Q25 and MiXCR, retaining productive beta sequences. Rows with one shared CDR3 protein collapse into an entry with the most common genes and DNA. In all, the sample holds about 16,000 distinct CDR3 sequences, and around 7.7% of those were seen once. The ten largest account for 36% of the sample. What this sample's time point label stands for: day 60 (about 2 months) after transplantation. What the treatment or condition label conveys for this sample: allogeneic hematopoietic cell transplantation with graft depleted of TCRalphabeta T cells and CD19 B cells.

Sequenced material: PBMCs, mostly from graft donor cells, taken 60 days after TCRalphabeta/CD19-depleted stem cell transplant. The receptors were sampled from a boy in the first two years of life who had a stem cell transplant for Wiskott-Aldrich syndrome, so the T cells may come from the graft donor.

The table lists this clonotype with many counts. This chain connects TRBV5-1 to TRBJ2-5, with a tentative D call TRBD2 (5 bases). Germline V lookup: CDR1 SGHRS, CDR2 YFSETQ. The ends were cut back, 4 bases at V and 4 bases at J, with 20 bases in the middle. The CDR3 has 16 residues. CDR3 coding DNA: TGCGCCAGCAGCCCTAATATCCTAGCATCTGGAGAGACCCAGTACTTC. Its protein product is CASSPNILASGETQYF.

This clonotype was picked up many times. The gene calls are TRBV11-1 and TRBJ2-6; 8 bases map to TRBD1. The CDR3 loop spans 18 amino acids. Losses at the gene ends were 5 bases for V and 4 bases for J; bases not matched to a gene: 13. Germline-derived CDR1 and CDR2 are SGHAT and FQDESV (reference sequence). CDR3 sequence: CASSLRGTGYAGANVLTF. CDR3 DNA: TGTGCCAGCAGCCTACGAGGGACAGGATATGCCGGGGCCAACGTCCTGACTTTC.

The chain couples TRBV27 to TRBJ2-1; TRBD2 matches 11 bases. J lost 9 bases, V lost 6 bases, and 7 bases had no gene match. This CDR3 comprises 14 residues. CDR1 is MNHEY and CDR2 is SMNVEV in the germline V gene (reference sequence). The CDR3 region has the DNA TGTGCCAGCAGATTACTAGCGGGAGCGGTTGAGCAGTTCTTC. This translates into CASRLLAGAVEQFF.

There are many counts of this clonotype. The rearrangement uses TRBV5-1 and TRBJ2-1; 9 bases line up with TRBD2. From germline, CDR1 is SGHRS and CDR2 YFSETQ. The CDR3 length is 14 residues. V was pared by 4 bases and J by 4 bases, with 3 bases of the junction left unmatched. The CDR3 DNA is TGCGCCAGCAGCCAGACTAGCGGATACAATGAGCAGTTCTTC. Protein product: CASSQTSGYNEQFF. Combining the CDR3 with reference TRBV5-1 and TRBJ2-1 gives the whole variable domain KAGVTQTPRYLIKTRGQQVTLSCSPISGHRSVSWYQQTPGQGLQFLFEYFSETQRNKGNFPGRFSGRQFSNSRSEMNVSTLELGDSALYLCASSQTSGYNEQFFGPGTRLTVL.

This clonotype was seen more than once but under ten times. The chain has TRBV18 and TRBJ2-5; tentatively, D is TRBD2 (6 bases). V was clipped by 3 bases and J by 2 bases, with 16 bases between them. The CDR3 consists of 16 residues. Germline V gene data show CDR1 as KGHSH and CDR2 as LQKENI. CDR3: CASSPQARGFQETQYF. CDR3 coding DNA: TGTGCCAGCTCACCCCAGGCACGGGGGTTTCAAGAGACCCAGTACTTC. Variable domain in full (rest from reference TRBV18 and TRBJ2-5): NAGVMQNPRHLVRRRGQEARLRCSPMKGHSHVYWYRQLPEEGLKFMVYLQKENIIDESGMPKERFSAEFPKEGPSILRIQQVVRGDSAAYFCASSPQARGFQETQYFGPGTRLLVL.

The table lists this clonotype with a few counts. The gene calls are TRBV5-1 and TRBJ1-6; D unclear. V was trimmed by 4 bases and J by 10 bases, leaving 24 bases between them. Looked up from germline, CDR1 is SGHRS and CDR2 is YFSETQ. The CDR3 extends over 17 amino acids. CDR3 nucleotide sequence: TGCGCCAGCAGCACCGCGGGCCCCGGCCTTTCCTCCTCACCCCTCCACTTT. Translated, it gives CASSTAGPGLSSSPLHF.

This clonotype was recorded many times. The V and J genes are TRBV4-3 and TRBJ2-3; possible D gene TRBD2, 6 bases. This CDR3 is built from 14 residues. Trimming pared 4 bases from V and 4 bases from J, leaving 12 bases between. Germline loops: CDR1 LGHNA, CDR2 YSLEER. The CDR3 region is CASSREVLADTQYF. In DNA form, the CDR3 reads TGCGCCAGCAGCCGGGAGGTCTTGGCAGATACGCAGTATTTT.

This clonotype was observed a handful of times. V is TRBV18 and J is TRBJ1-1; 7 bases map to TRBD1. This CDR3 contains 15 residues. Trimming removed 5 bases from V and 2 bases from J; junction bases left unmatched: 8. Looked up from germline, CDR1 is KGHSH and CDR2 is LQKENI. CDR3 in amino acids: CASSLSGTDNTEAFF. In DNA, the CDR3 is TGTGCCAGCTCATTATCCGGGACAGATAACACTGAAGCTTTCTTT.

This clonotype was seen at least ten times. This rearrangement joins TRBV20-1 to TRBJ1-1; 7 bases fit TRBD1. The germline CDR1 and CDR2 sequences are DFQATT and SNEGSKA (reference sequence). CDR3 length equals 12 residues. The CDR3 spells CRPQGRGTEAFF. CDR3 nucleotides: TGCAGACCACAGGGGAGAGGCACTGAAGCTTTCTTT.

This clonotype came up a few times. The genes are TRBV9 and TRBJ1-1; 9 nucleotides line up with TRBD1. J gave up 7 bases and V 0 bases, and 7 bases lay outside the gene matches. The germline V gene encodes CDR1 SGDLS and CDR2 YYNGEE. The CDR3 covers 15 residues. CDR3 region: CASSVGDRDMDEAFF. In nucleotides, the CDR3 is TGTGCCAGCAGCGTAGGGGACAGGGATATGGATGAAGCTTTCTTT.

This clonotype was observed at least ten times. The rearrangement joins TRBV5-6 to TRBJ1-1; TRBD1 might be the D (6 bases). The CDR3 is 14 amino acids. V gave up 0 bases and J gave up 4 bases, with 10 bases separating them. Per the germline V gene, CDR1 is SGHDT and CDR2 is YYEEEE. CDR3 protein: CASSLVGGSTEAFF. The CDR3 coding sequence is TGTGCCAGCAGCTTGGTAGGGGGAAGCACTGAAGCTTTCTTT.

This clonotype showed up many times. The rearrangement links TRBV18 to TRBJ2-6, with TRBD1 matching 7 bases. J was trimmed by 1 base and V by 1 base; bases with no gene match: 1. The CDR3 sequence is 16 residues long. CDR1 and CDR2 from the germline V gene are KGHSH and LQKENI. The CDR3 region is CASSPQGASGANVLTF. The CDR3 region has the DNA TGTGCCAGCTCACCACAGGGGGCGTCTGGGGCCAACGTCCTGACTTTC.